This T cell receptor (beta chain) was retrieved from a study of cytomegalovirus exposure and HLA in healthy donors. Looking at the study overall: A subsequent analysis reported that the roughly 120 validation repertoires were produced on the same platform that had also been used for the roughly 700 first-cohort repertoires. Study-wide findings and caveats: Three chains linked to CMV were shown in vitro to be specific for CMV antigens. First-cohort TCR clusters tended to co-occur in the 130 or so validation repertoires, a later analysis found. Associated with cytomegalovirus, according to the listing, were 150 to 200 TCR beta chains.

Clones were sequenced by immunoSEQ multiplex PCR, and TCRdb holds only the in-frame ones, with some missing. The table lists tens of thousands of clones, over 85% of them singletons. Worth noting for this clone: No antigen is known for it.

The sequence derives from a woman under 40 in good health and CMV-seronegative. The sample consisted of PBMCs.

The CDR3 loop reads CASSQREGNSPLHF. CDR3 bases: TGTGCCAGCAGCCAGCGAGAAGGTAATTCACCCCTCCACTTT. The J gene is TRBJ1-6, the V gene TRBV7-2; the D is unclear. The V gene lost 5 bases and the J gene lost 6 bases, with 11 bases spanning the gap. Germline CDR1 is SGHTA and CDR2 is FQGNSA. The CDR3 runs to 14 residues.